One and the same sample provided the 28 T cell receptor beta chains below, sequenced in a study of cytomegalovirus exposure and HLA in healthy donors. Use of 60 Vbeta and 13 Jbeta primers characterized the PCR. Repertoires were generated with immunoSEQ multiplex PCR, while TCRdb's copy carries only in-frame clones and drops some. The sample lists tens of thousands of clones, over 75% occurring once. Sequenced input: PBMCs. The source is a male donor in good health and CMV-seronegative.

The gene calls are TRBV19 and TRBJ1-2, with TRBD1 matching 10 bases. The germline V gene encodes CDR1 LNHDA and CDR2 SQIVND (reference sequence). This CDR3 region has 13 residues. V shed 10 bases and J 8 bases; nucleotides not matched to a gene: 10. The CDR3 nucleotides are TGTGCCACCCGTGCCGGGACAGGGGTGGGCTACACCTTC. Translated, it gives CATRAGTGVGYTF.

V is TRBV19 and J is TRBJ2-3, with 9 bases aligning to TRBD2. Unmatched junction bases numbered 14, after V lost 5 bases and J lost 2 bases. Germline CDR1 is LNHDA and CDR2 is SQIVND (reference sequence). This CDR3 contains 18 residues. This CDR3 reads CASSALGLAGDPTDTQYF. CDR3 nucleotide sequence: TGTGCCAGTAGTGCTCTTGGATTAGCGGGGGACCCCACAGATACGCAGTATTTT.

In nucleotides, the CDR3 is TGTGCCAGCAGCCAAACAGGGCTTAATGAAAAACTGTTTTTT. Translated, it gives CASSQTGLNEKLFF. This sequence joins TRBV7-9 and TRBJ1-4; D is possibly TRBD1 (6 bases). The CDR3 runs to 14 residues. CDR1 and CDR2 from the germline V gene are SEHNR and FQNEAQ (reference sequence). Trimming cost V 5 bases and J 4 bases, with 11 bases left between them.

In DNA, the CDR3 is TGTGCCAGCAGCTTACTTTACAGGGAAAGGACCGGGGAGCTGTTTTTT. Residues: CASSLLYRERTGELFF. The chain is built from TRBV7-9 and TRBJ2-2, with D perhaps matching TRBD1 (6 bases). Germline loops: CDR1 SEHNR, CDR2 FQNEAQ (reference sequence). Trimming pared 2 bases from V and 5 bases from J, leaving 15 bases between. The CDR3 spans 16 residues.

The V gene is TRBV19, the J gene TRBJ1-2; maybe TRBD1 (5 bases). This CDR3 region has 15 residues. Germline CDR1 is LNHDA and CDR2 is SQIVND (reference sequence). Trimming stripped 4 bases from V and 0 bases from J, with 12 bases between. The CDR3: CASSTGAEPNYGYTF. CDR3 in DNA: TGTGCCAGTAGTACTGGGGCAGAACCTAACTATGGCTACACCTTC.

The chain couples TRBV27 to TRBJ2-7; 7 bases are a match to TRBD1. Unmatched junction bases numbered 6, after V lost 5 bases and J lost 2 bases. Per the germline V gene, CDR1 is MNHEY and CDR2 is SMNVEV (reference sequence). The CDR3 consists of 14 residues. The DNA of the CDR3 is TGTGCCAGCAGTCCACGACAGGGCGCCTACGAGCAGTACTTC. This translates into CASSPRQGAYEQYF.

This clone was recorded a few times. The chain links TRBV9 to TRBJ2-1; possible D gene TRBD2, 6 bases. This CDR3 region has 16 residues. Trimming cost V 3 bases and J 4 bases, with 17 bases left between them. The V gene's germline CDR1 is SGDLS and CDR2 YYNGEE. This CDR3 is CASSAPSGGSYNEQFF. The CDR3, as DNA: TGTGCCAGCAGCGCGCCTTCCGGGGGTTCATACAATGAGCAGTTCTTC. Based on the CDR3 plus reference TRBV9 and TRBJ2-1, the full variable domain is DSGVTQTPKHLITATGQRVTLRCSPRSGDLSVYWYQQSLDQGLQFLIQYYNGEERAKGNILERFSAQQFPDLHSELNLSSLELGDSALYFCASSAPSGGSYNEQFFGPGTRLTVL.

V usage is TRBV2 and J usage is TRBJ2-3, with D maybe TRBD1 (5 bases). The CDR3 extends over 14 amino acids. Germline CDR1 and CDR2: SNHLY and FYNNEI. Trimming stripped 8 bases from V and 2 bases from J, with 14 bases between. CDR3 loop: CASSRQLDTDTQYF. The CDR3 region has the DNA TGTGCCAGCTCTCGACAGCTAGACACAGATACGCAGTATTTT.

Only a few counts were recorded for this clone. This chain joins TRBV2 and TRBJ2-5, with D maybe TRBD2 (5 bases). Germline CDR1 and CDR2: SNHLY and FYNNEI. The CDR3 contains 16 residues. Trimming cost V 2 bases and J 1 base, with 14 bases left between them. CDR3 amino acids: CASSERVLGGQETQYF. The CDR3 nucleotides are TGTGCCAGCAGTGAAAGAGTACTAGGAGGCCAAGAGACCCAGTACTTC.

V is TRBV6-5 and J is TRBJ2-2, with 7 bases lining up with TRBD1. The CDR3 extends over 15 amino acids. The V and J ends lost 7 bases and 3 bases, in that order; junction bases with no gene match: 8. Germline V CDR1 and CDR2: MNHEY, SVGAGI. CDR3 coding DNA: TGTGCCAGCAAAAAAGACAGGGCCCACACCGGGGAGCTGTTTTTT. It codes for CASKKDRAHTGELFF.

With respect to this clone: Compared with germline, one end of the junction differs, possibly owing to a read error. J is TRBJ1-5 and V is TRBV4-1, with D possibly being TRBD1 (5 bases). In germline, CDR1 is MGHRA, CDR2 YSYEKL. There are 16 residues in the CDR3. CDR3 in DNA: TGCGCCAGCAGCCAAGAACGCGGACAAAGCAGTCAGCCCCAGCATTTT. Protein: CASSQERGQSSQPQHF.

The V call is TRBV15, the J call TRBJ2-7; D not certain. The CDR3 is made up of 12 amino acids. Trimming removed 4 bases from V and 3 bases from J, with 7 bases in between. Germline assignment: CDR1 LNHNV and CDR2 YYDKDF (reference sequence). DNA for the CDR3: TGTGCCACCAGCAAGGCAGGCTACGAGCAGTACTTC. Translated, it gives CATSKAGYEQYF.

The chain is built from TRBV30 and TRBJ1-1; a weak D match, TRBD1 (5 bases). Per germline, CDR1 GTSNPN and CDR2 SVGIG (reference sequence). The CDR3 is 13 amino acids. Between the trimmed V and J ends, which lost 1 base and 6 bases, there was a span of 12 bases. The CDR3 coding sequence is TGTGCCTGGAGTGCGGGGGGGTTAGCTGAAGCTTTCTTT. Translated, it gives CAWSAGGLAEAFF.

This sequence joins TRBV7-2 and TRBJ1-5, with D maybe TRBD1 (5 bases). V was shortened by 5 bases and J by 6 bases, with 20 bases between the two germline ends. Germline CDR1 is SGHTA and CDR2 is FQGNSA. The CDR3 is 16 residues long. Here the CDR3 reads CASSPISSSGGQPQHF. In DNA, the CDR3 is TGTGCCAGCAGCCCGATATCTAGCTCCGGGGGTCAGCCCCAGCATTTT.

The chain carries TRBV27 and TRBJ1-5; D is possibly TRBD1 (5 bases). The V end lost 6 bases, the J end lost 2 bases, and 17 bases lay between the germline ends. The germline gives CDR1 MNHEY, CDR2 SMNVEV (reference sequence). The CDR3 has 16 amino acids. CDR3 sequence reads: CASSHVGTAGNQPQHF. DNA for the CDR3: TGTGCCAGCAGCCACGTTGGGACTGCTGGCAATCAGCCCCAGCATTTT.

The rearrangement links TRBV5-1 to TRBJ1-1, with D unclear. V shed 0 bases and J shed 0 bases, with 9 bases lying between them. This CDR3 is 15 amino acids long. The germline V gene encodes CDR1 SGHRS and CDR2 YFSETQ. This CDR3 reads CASSLDSTLNTEAFF. CDR3 bases: TGCGCCAGCAGCTTGGACTCCACGTTGAACACTGAAGCTTTCTTT.

The chain combines TRBV15 with TRBJ2-2; tentative D call: TRBD2 (6 bases). The CDR3 covers 15 residues. The ends were cut back, 8 bases at V and 1 base at J, with 14 bases in the middle. Germline V gives CDR1 LNHNV, CDR2 YYDKDF (reference sequence). CDR3 protein: CATGREVQNTGELFF. In DNA, the CDR3 is TGTGCCACCGGGCGGGAAGTGCAGAACACCGGGGAGCTGTTTTTT. Variable domain in full (rest from reference TRBV15 and TRBJ2-2): DAMVIQNPRYQVTQFGKPVTLSCSQTLNHNVMYWYQQKSSQAPKLLFHYYDKDFNNEADTPDNFQSRRPNTSFCFLDIRSPGLGDTAMYLCATGREVQNTGELFFGEGSRLTVL.

This chain uses TRBV9 with TRBJ2-1, with 16 bases that match TRBD2. Germline V gene lookup returns CDR1 SGDLS and CDR2 YYNGEE. The CDR3 covers 22 residues. Losses at the gene ends were 1 base for V and 4 bases for J; bases not matched to a gene: 17. Written as DNA, the CDR3 is TGTGCCAGCAGCGTACGTGGGTCCGGGACTAGCGGGGGGGCCCTTTCTTACAATGAGCAGTTCTTC. This codes for CASSVRGSGTSGGALSYNEQFF.

This clone is a singleton in its sample. The CDR3 region has the DNA TGTGCCAGCAGTTTTCGGGGGGTTGGCACAGATACGCAGTATTTT. Residues: CASSFRGVGTDTQYF. J is TRBJ2-3 and V is TRBV6-5; 7 bases line up with TRBD2. Trimming cost V 4 bases and J 1 base; bases outside gene matches: 5. CDR3 length: 15 amino acids. The germline V gene encodes CDR1 MNHEY and CDR2 SVGAGI.

V usage is TRBV7-9 and J usage is TRBJ2-3; 8 nucleotides line up with TRBD2. V shed 5 bases, J shed 2 bases, and the junction held 12 bases outside the gene matches. From germline, CDR1 is SEHNR and CDR2 FQNEAQ (reference sequence). The CDR3 has 17 amino acids. The CDR3 DNA sequence: TGTGCCAGCAGCATACCGGCCGGGACTAGTGTCACAGATACGCAGTATTTT. Protein: CASSIPAGTSVTDTQYF.

The chain combines TRBV7-3 with TRBJ2-2; TRBD2 is a possible D gene (5 bases). This CDR3 has 16 amino acids. Germline V gives CDR1 SGHTA, CDR2 FQGTGA. V gave up 3 bases and J gave up 1 base, with 12 bases separating them. CDR3 DNA: TGTGCCAGCAGCTTGCAGGCCGGGGAGAACACCGGGGAGCTGTTTTTT. Translation: CASSLQAGENTGELFF.

The chain uses TRBV28 and TRBJ1-4, with D possibly matching TRBD1 (6 bases). V was trimmed by 6 bases and J by 2 bases, leaving 10 bases between them. The CDR3 has 14 residues. Germline CDR1 and CDR2: MDHEN and SYDVKM. In nucleotides, the CDR3 is TGTGCCAGCAGACAGGGTCTTACTAATGAAAAACTGTTTTTT. Its protein is CASRQGLTNEKLFF. The full variable domain, its missing parts supplied by reference TRBV28 and TRBJ1-4, is DVKVTQSSRYLVKRTGEKVFLECVQDMDHENMFWYRQDPGLGLRLIYFSYDVKMKEKGDIPEGYSVSREKKERFSLILESASTNQTSMYLCASRQGLTNEKLFFGSGTQLSVL.

This chain links TRBV11-3 with TRBJ2-3; the D is unclear. There are 14 residues in the CDR3. The V gene lost 1 base and the J gene lost 2 bases, with 7 bases spanning the gap. CDR1 and CDR2 (germline): SGHNT, YENEEA. Here the CDR3 reads CASSLGHSTDTQYF. Written as DNA, the CDR3 is TGTGCCAGCAGCTTAGGCCACTCCACAGATACGCAGTATTTT.

This chain connects TRBV7-9 to TRBJ2-7; 7 bases are a match to TRBD1. This CDR3 comprises 16 residues. Germline lookup yields CDR1 SEHNR and CDR2 FQNEAQ (reference sequence). V dropped 0 bases and J dropped 2; count of bases not matched to a gene: 7. CDR3 bases: TGTGCCAGCAGCTTAGCTTCTAGGGGGCAGCCCTACGAGCAGTACTTC. It specifies CASSLASRGQPYEQYF.

The J gene is TRBJ1-2, the V gene TRBV7-2; possibly TRBD1 for D (6 bases). Germline V gene sequence: CDR1 SGHTA, CDR2 FQGNSA. The V end lost 0 bases, the J end lost 8 bases, and 10 bases lay between the germline ends. The CDR3 contains 13 residues. The CDR3 here is CASSLANRVGYTF. CDR3 sequence (DNA): TGTGCCAGCAGCTTAGCCAACAGGGTCGGCTACACCTTC. Together with reference TRBV7-2 and TRBJ1-2, the CDR3 gives the full variable domain: GAGVSQSPSNKVTEKGKDVELRCDPISGHTALYWYRQSLGQGLEFLIYFQGNSAPDKSGLPSDRFSAERTGGSVSTLTIQRTQQEDSAVYLCASSLANRVGYTFGSGTRLTVV.

This clone has only one observation. The junction shows a germline mismatch at one end, possibly a read error. This chain connects TRBV13 to TRBJ1-3; 8 bases are shared with TRBD1. The germline CDR1 and CDR2 sequences are PRHDT and FYEKMQ (reference sequence). The CDR3 length is 15 residues. CDR3 sequence: CASSIGQGVENTIYF. In DNA form, the CDR3 reads TGTGCCAGCAGCATAGGACAGGGAGTGGAAAACACCATATATTTT. The whole variable domain, filled in from reference TRBV13 and TRBJ1-3, reads AAGVIQSPRHLIKEKRETATLKCYPIPRHDTVYWYQQGPGQDPQFLISFYEKMQSDKGSIPDRFSAQQFSDYHSELNMSSLELGDSALYFCASSIGQGVENTIYFGEGSWLTVV.

The V call is TRBV7-8, the J call TRBJ1-1; tentatively, D is TRBD1 (6 bases). With 7 bases removed from V and 6 bases from J, the gap between germline ends came to 21 bases. Germline CDR1 is SGHVS and CDR2 is FQNEAQ. The CDR3 consists of 15 residues. This CDR3 is CASISLAGAAAEAFF. The CDR3 DNA reads as TGTGCCAGCATCAGCCTGGCGGGGGCGGCCGCTGAAGCTTTCTTT.

This chain uses TRBV14 with TRBJ1-3; D uncertain. Trimming left V 0 bases short and J 1 base short, with 10 bases between. The germline gives CDR1 SGHDN, CDR2 FVKESK. This CDR3 has 16 amino acids. This chain's CDR3 is CASSQDLPPSGNTIYF. The CDR3 DNA follows: TGTGCCAGCAGCCAAGATCTTCCCCCTTCTGGAAACACCATATATTTT.